A single sample is the source of the 15 T cell receptor beta chains below, sequenced in a study of PD-L1 blockade in urothelial cancer. The protocol was immunoSEQ multiplex PCR, while the TCRdb copy is restricted to in-frame clones and leaves out a portion. The data hold 35,000 to 45,000 clones, with roughly 87% observed a single time. The sequencing used PBMCs, collected around atezolizumab (anti-PD-L1) treatment. The receptors originated from a man in his 70s with urothelial cancer.

The V gene is TRBV18, the J gene TRBJ2-5; D gene ambiguous. The V gene lost 0 bases and the J gene lost 1 base, with 3 bases spanning the gap. This CDR3 region has 13 residues. Germline values: CDR1 KGHSH, CDR2 LQKENI. CDR3 sequence: CASSPPSQETQYF. The CDR3 DNA is TGTGCCAGCTCACCACCGAGCCAAGAGACCCAGTACTTC.

V gene TRBV28 combines with J gene TRBJ1-5; D possibly corresponds to TRBD1 (6 bases). Trimming took off 8 bases at V and 7 bases at J, with 21 bases between the two ends. CDR3 size: 15 residues. Germline V gene sequence: CDR1 MDHEN, CDR2 SYDVKM. The CDR3 region has the DNA TGTGCCAGCGGACCGATTTCAGGGGTAGGCCAGCCCCAGCATTTT. Residues: CASGPISGVGQPQHF.

This clone was observed a single time. The chain recombines TRBV5-1 with TRBJ2-7, with 8 positions matching TRBD1. V lost 0 bases, J lost 4 bases, and 6 bases stayed unmatched. The CDR3 is 15 amino acids. CDR1 and CDR2 from the germline V gene are SGHRS and YFSETQ. The CDR3 nucleotides read TGCGCCAGCAGCTTGGTAGGGACAGGACAGTACGAGCAGTACTTC. Residues: CASSLVGTGQYEQYF. Supplemented by reference TRBV5-1 and TRBJ2-7, the full variable domain reads KAGVTQTPRYLIKTRGQQVTLSCSPISGHRSVSWYQQTPGQGLQFLFEYFSETQRNKGNFPGRFSGRQFSNSRSEMNVSTLELGDSALYLCASSLVGTGQYEQYFGPGTRLTVT.

The V gene is TRBV6-1, the J gene TRBJ2-3, with 13 bases that match TRBD2. The CDR3 has 15 residues. In germline, CDR1 is MNHNS, CDR2 SASEGT. The V and J ends lost 4 bases and 6 bases, in that order; junction bases with no gene match: 4. DNA for the CDR3: TGTGCCAGCAGTGGACTAGCGGGGGGTCAGGATACGCAGTATTTT. Translating gives CASSGLAGGQDTQYF.

This sequence joins TRBV29-1 and TRBJ2-3, with 10 bases lining up with TRBD1. CDR3 size: 16 residues. The germline V gene encodes CDR1 SQVTM and CDR2 ANQGSEA. V dropped 1 base and J dropped 3; count of bases not matched to a gene: 7. This CDR3 is CSVEAGRDRGTDTQYF. In DNA form, the CDR3 reads TGCAGCGTTGAAGCGGGCCGGGACAGGGGTACAGATACGCAGTATTTT.

The CDR3 loop reads CASSKWYPPKETQYF. DNA of the CDR3: TGTGCCAGCAGCAAATGGTACCCTCCTAAGGAGACCCAGTACTTC. This rearrangement joins TRBV21-1 to TRBJ2-5; the table names TRBD2, a call not compared with the DNA. TRBV21-1 is given as a pseudogene. CDR3 length: 15 residues.

The V gene is TRBV21-1, the J gene TRBJ2-7; the listed D gene, TRBD2, was not tested against the DNA. TRBV21-1 is noted as a pseudogene. The CDR3 length is 14 residues. The CDR3: CASTPGLRAHEQYF. DNA for the CDR3: TGTGCCAGCACCCCGGGACTCAGGGCCCACGAGCAGTACTTC.

This clone is a singleton in its sample. This chain connects TRBV25-1 to TRBJ2-3, with D uncertain. With 4 bases removed from V and 0 bases from J, the gap between germline ends came to 8 bases. CDR3 size: 14 residues. Germline lookup yields CDR1 MGHDK and CDR2 SYGVNS. CDR3 DNA: TGTGCCAGCAGTGCCAGTCTTAGCACAGATACGCAGTATTTT. Translation: CASSASLSTDTQYF.

The table lists this clone with a few counts. V is TRBV28 and J is TRBJ2-7; TRBD1 might be the D (6 bases). This CDR3 has 14 amino acids. The germline V and J ends were trimmed by 8 bases and 9 bases, with 23 bases remaining between them. Germline CDR1 and CDR2: MDHEN and SYDVKM. The CDR3 loop is CASAPRTVFLPQYF. The CDR3 DNA sequence: TGTGCCAGCGCCCCCCGGACAGTCTTTCTTCCGCAGTACTTC.

This clone was seen once. The CDR3 bases are TGCGCCAGCAGCCACCTCCCGGGACTAGCGGGGGTATACCAAGAGACCCAGTACTTC. This encodes CASSHLPGLAGVYQETQYF. The rearrangement links TRBV4-1 to TRBJ2-5; TRBD2 aligns across 14 bases. CDR1 is MGHRA and CDR2 is YSYEKL in the germline V gene. This CDR3 is built from 19 residues. The trim removed 3 bases at V and 0 bases at J, leaving 9 bases unmatched.

The chain has TRBV6-6 and TRBJ1-1; 8 positions match TRBD1. Germline trimming cut 5 bases from V and 4 bases from J; bases unmatched to any gene: 6. Per germline, CDR1 MNHNY and CDR2 SVGAGI (reference sequence). The CDR3 runs 14 residues. CDR3 sequence reads: CASSGGQGGTEAFF. The CDR3 DNA is TGTGCCAGCAGTGGAGGACAGGGAGGCACTGAAGCTTTCTTT.

This clone has a single count. The chain combines TRBV27 with TRBJ1-1, with 7 nucleotides matching TRBD1. In germline, CDR1 is MNHEY, CDR2 SMNVEV (reference sequence). The CDR3 sequence is 16 residues long. The ends lost 5 bases at V and 2 bases at J; junction bases unmatched: 11. CDR3 residues: CASSRSRDSGNTEAFF. CDR3 in DNA: TGTGCCAGCAGTAGAAGCCGGGACAGTGGAAACACTGAAGCTTTCTTT.

This chain links TRBV6-4 with TRBJ2-3, with D unclear. Trimming took 0 bases from V and 1 from J, leaving 11 bases between them. The CDR3 spans 16 residues. Germline values: CDR1 MRHNA, CDR2 SNTAGT. The CDR3 DNA is TGTGCCAGCAGTGACTCTGACGGTACAGGCACAGATACGCAGTATTTT. Its protein is CASSDSDGTGTDTQYF.

The CDR3 DNA is TGTGCCAGCTCACCGGGACAGGACTACGAGCAGTACTTC. Residues: CASSPGQDYEQYF. This chain connects TRBV18 to TRBJ2-7; TRBD1 agrees at 8 bases. Trimming removed 3 bases from V and 3 bases from J; junction bases left unmatched: 1. The CDR3 sequence is 13 residues long. Germline CDR1 and CDR2: KGHSH and LQKENI.

V is TRBV27 and J is TRBJ2-7; a weak D match, TRBD1 (5 bases). CDR3 length: 14 amino acids. V was cut by 5 bases and J by 2 bases, with 13 bases left in between. Germline V lookup: CDR1 MNHEY, CDR2 SMNVEV (reference sequence). DNA for the CDR3: TGTGCCAGCAGTGGGGCCAGGGTGACCTACGAGCAGTACTTC. It specifies CASSGARVTYEQYF.